Following are 5 T cell receptor beta chains from one sample sequenced in a study of T cells in tuberculosis listed by TCRdb under 2018. This sample's time point label indicates: new active TB diagnosis, blood taken before or within 7 days of starting treatment. Library construction relied on the immunoSEQ multiplex PCR assay. TCRdb re-hosts the immuneACCESS table, in-frame sequences only. Its copies lack some clones; in the studies checked, an unresolved V gene accounts for under half of them, and the cause for the rest is not known. Within this sample are about 40,000 clones, with roughly 94% of them counted one time only. Approximately 4.2% of the sample is held by the ten biggest clonotypes. Sequenced material: PBMCs, taken at tuberculosis diagnosis. These receptors all come from an adult with tuberculosis.

This clone showed up just once. This chain joins TRBV14 and TRBJ2-7, with TRBD2 identical over 10 bases. The J segment lost 0 bases and the V segment lost 4 bases, leaving 6 bases of the junction unmatched. CDR1 is SGHDN, CDR2 FVKESK, per germline. CDR3 size: 16 residues. This CDR3 is CASSPRTSGLSYEQYF. The CDR3 DNA reads as TGTGCCAGCAGCCCCCGGACTAGCGGCCTCTCCTACGAGCAGTACTTC.

The chain uses TRBV6-1 and TRBJ1-3; D perhaps matches TRBD1 (5 bases). V lost 8 bases to trimming and J lost 0 bases, with 14 bases between them. CDR1 and CDR2 (germline): MNHNS, SASEGT. This CDR3 has 15 residues. The CDR3 loop reads CASAGQSYSGNTIYF. The CDR3 nucleotides read TGTGCCAGCGCCGGACAATCATACTCTGGAAACACCATATATTTT.

V gene TRBV27 combines with J gene TRBJ1-2; 11 nucleotides align to TRBD1. The germline CDR1 and CDR2 sequences are MNHEY and SMNVEV (reference sequence). V lost 4 bases to trimming and J lost 4 bases; unmatched junction nucleotides: 5. The CDR3 has 15 amino acids. DNA for the CDR3: TGTGCCAGCAGTTCCTCCGGGACAGGGGGCTATGGCTACACCTTC. Translation: CASSSSGTGGYGYTF.

The genes are TRBV5-1 and TRBJ2-7; tentative D call: TRBD1 (7 bases). This CDR3 is built from 15 residues. V was pared by 4 bases and J by 0 bases, with 14 bases between. Germline assignment: CDR1 SGHRS and CDR2 YFSETQ. CDR3 sequence (DNA): TGCGCCAGCAGCCAGGGGGGCACGAGCTCCTACGAGCAGTACTTC. Protein: CASSQGGTSSYEQYF.

V is TRBV5-1 and J is TRBJ1-2; the match to TRBD1 covers 7 bases. The germline CDR1 and CDR2 sequences are SGHRS and YFSETQ. V lost 4 bases to trimming and J lost 6 bases; unmatched junction nucleotides: 3. This CDR3 comprises 12 residues. CDR3: CASSARGDGYTF. DNA for the CDR3: TGCGCCAGCAGCGCCAGGGGGGATGGCTACACCTTC. Drawing the rest from reference TRBV5-1 and TRBJ1-2, the complete variable domain is KAGVTQTPRYLIKTRGQQVTLSCSPISGHRSVSWYQQTPGQGLQFLFEYFSETQRNKGNFPGRFSGRQFSNSRSEMNVSTLELGDSALYLCASSARGDGYTFGSGTRLTVV.